The clone carrying this TCR beta chain was seen just once. Its antigen is unidentified. Germline CDR1 and CDR2: MNHEY and SMNVEV (reference sequence). Trimming at V came to 5 bases and at J to 4 bases, leaving 15 bases not matched to a gene. The CDR3 loop spans 17 amino acids. The data originate from a study of cytomegalovirus exposure and HLA in healthy donors. Study-wide context: T cells numbering approximately 170 million yielded roughly 120 million unique TCR beta sequences in an earlier analysis. Within the Caucasian-associated ancestry cluster were approximately 77% of the 398 genotyped donors.

13 Jbeta primers and 60 Vbeta primers were used for the PCR. The table came from immunoSEQ multiplex PCR; TCRdb's copy has only in-frame clones and leaves some out. The table includes under 300,000 clones, approximately 81% detected once. Study findings and constraints: Later analysis suggested most CMV-associated TCR beta chains were HLA-restricted. An Asian-associated ancestry cluster reportedly showed fewer N-insertions than the approximately 630-donor mean in a later analysis.

The chain uses TRBV27 and TRBJ1-2; 8 bases match TRBD1. The clonotype originates from a woman aged 60-75 years in good health and CMV-seropositive. Sequenced material: PBMCs. CDR3 in DNA: TGTGCCAGCAGTCCGTATACTGGACAGGGTGGTAGCTATGGCTACACCTTC. This sequence encodes CASSPYTGQGGSYGYTF.